This T cell receptor (beta chain) is from a study of blood T cell repertoires in COVID-19. The ends were cut back, 3 bases at V and 3 bases at J, with 16 bases in the middle. This CDR3 has 17 residues. Sequencing used immunoSEQ multiplex PCR; TCRdb keeps in-frame clones, though not all of them. The sample lists under 110,000 clones, about 90% occurring once. V and J are TRBV5-3 and TRBJ1-6; D call uncertain. TRBV5-3 falls under the ORF class, with uncertain function. The sequenced sample consisted of peripheral blood. The receptor comes from a man in his forties or fifties with acute or convalescent COVID-19. This CDR3 reads CARSWRFQRDYNSPLHF. CDR3 DNA: TGTGCCAGAAGCTGGCGGTTTCAGCGAGACTATAATTCACCCCTCCACTTT.